This T cell receptor beta chain appears in the sequencing data of a study of identical twins. Study-level results: Out-of-frame alpha sequences common to twins exhibited a surplus of low generation probability. Weaker excess sharing between twins was seen in beta out-of-frame sequences. Models predicted too little out-of-frame TCR alpha sharing in monozygotic twins.

In regard to this clonotype: As yet, its antigen is unknown.

Each CDR3 protein gets one entry after TCRdb re-called the 5' RACE reads with MiXCR. The sample holds over 550,000 distinct CDR3 sequences, around 7.5% seen once. These data also formed part of another study, on yellow fever vaccine responses in identical twins.

This clonotype was sampled from a woman younger than 35 in good health. What was sequenced was PBMCs.

Here the CDR3 reads CASSQDWAGAYEQYF. The CDR3, as DNA: TGTGCCAGCAGCCAAGATTGGGCAGGGGCCTACGAGCAGTACTTC. V is TRBV3-1 and J is TRBJ2-7; D may be TRBD1 (6 bases). Germline V CDR1 and CDR2: LGHDT, YNNKEL (reference sequence). V lost 0 bases to trimming and J lost 2 bases, with 11 bases between them. The CDR3 is 15 amino acids.